This note documents a single T cell receptor beta chain sequence. What it recognizes is unknown. The TCR beta CDR3 regions underwent amplification using RNA transcripts as the source. HTBI primers drove first-round RT-PCR of the TCR CDR3. TCRdb processed the multiplex PCR reads anew with MiXCR; each CDR3 protein has one entry. This sample carries about 710,000 distinct CDR3 sequences, about a sixth of them seen once, and the ten largest clones take under 9.5%. CDR1 is SQVTM and CDR2 is ANQGSEA in the germline V gene. V lost 5 bases, J lost 8 bases, and 9 bases stayed unmatched. The CDR3 sequence is 16 residues long. This sample was included in a study of T cells in Graves' hyperthyroidism and ophthalmopathy. Overall study findings and caveats: Most thyroid clonotypes with frequency above 0.001 were detected in blood.

The sequence came from a man younger than 35 with Graves' hyperthyroidism. Sequencing was done on a sample of blood. This chain connects TRBV29-1 to TRBJ2-1, with TRBD2 matching over 16 bases. The CDR3: CSVTGTSGRGWDEQFF. DNA of the CDR3: TGCAGCGTTACCGGGACTAGCGGGAGGGGGTGGGATGAGCAGTTCTTC.